This entry describes one T cell receptor beta chain. Its target is not known. This sample stems from a study of shared clonotypes between healthy human individuals. Study-wide results and limits: Between a few donors, naive CD4 clonotypes were shared at a level of about 5%. At large depth, rarefaction still showed sorted-subset sequencing to be incomplete.

There were no recent acute infections or vaccinations among the donors, who were healthy HIV-negative adults. Each replicate PCR on the sorted subsets used approximately 180 ng DNA (around 31,000 T cell genomes). Sequencing used immunoSEQ multiplex PCR; TCRdb keeps in-frame clones, though not all of them. The table has 2 million to 3 million clones, under 95% seen once. Germline lookup yields CDR1 SEHNR and CDR2 FQNEAQ (reference sequence). The trim removed 5 bases at V and 3 bases at J, leaving 7 bases unmatched. The CDR3 is 15 residues long. This TCR came from a man in his late teens or twenties in good health. Some clones in this sample may be carry-over from other donors' samples. The specimen was naive CD4+ T cells from PBMCs. The sample's subset: CD45RA+ positively selected. V is TRBV7-9 and J is TRBJ1-3; 7 bases align to TRBD1. The CDR3 is CASSRQGSLGNTIYF. In DNA, the CDR3 is TGTGCCAGCAGCCGACAGGGAAGTCTTGGAAACACCATATATTTT.